The present T cell receptor (beta chain) was sequenced within a study of blood T cell repertoires in COVID-19 (TCRdb year 2020). For the study in its entirety: The collaborator samples originated in the United States, Italy and Spain and spanned the acute and convalescent phases of COVID-19. The prospective study material was composed of cDNA or gDNA derived from T cells, B-cell-depleted T cells, or PBMCs. Deeply sampled blood TCRbeta repertoires from subjects exposed to, actively infected with, or recovered from COVID-19 were included in the dataset. The repertoires were released in a freely available public database intended as a resource for research on the immune response to SARS-CoV-2. The samples were drawn from two sources: the first 160 participants of the ongoing ImmuneRACE study, and 1,000 to 1,500 subjects contributed by 6 global collaborators. Nearly every sample came with metadata listing a de-identified subject ID, COVID-19 status, age in years and sex. Where available, HLA class I and class II types were obtained from metadata supplied by the sample provider rather than from assay-based typing. What the study reported, not specific to this receptor: The quantity of clinical and demographic metadata differed by source and by participant and was supplied without curation.

To note about this clone: This receptor's antigen is unknown. Qualities for individual bases were not recorded, and no much larger clone is one base off.

TCRbeta CDR3 regions were amplified from genomic DNA by means of the immunoSEQ Assay, a bias-controlled multiplex PCR. The published analysis was carried out like this. Within the assay, amplification of reference gene primers was used to estimate how many nucleated cells each sample contained. To quantify the absolute abundance of each unique TCRbeta CDR3 rearrangement, sequence reads were collapsed and filtered. Productive Simpson clonality was computed per sample as the square root of Simpson's diversity index over productive rearrangements. This is the immuneACCESS table as TCRdb keeps it, with only in-frame sequences that have V and J called. A part of the clones is gone; compared with another copy, unresolved V genes explain less than half, and the rest is unexplained. V and J calls and clone size are as listed in that table; D and trimming were resolved from the DNA. A total of about 100,000 clones appear in this sample, roughly 90% of them only once. Around 2.1% of the sample belongs to the ten largest clones.

Whole blood was collected in K2EDTA tubes by collaborating institutions according to the institutions' own protocols. For TCRbeta analysis, collaborators shipped samples as frozen whole blood, isolated PBMCs, or DNA extracted from either of those sample types. Counted from cysteine to phenylalanine, this CDR3 has 12 amino acids. Only CDR3 DNA remains: 36 bases, in frame from the first base. The junction shows trimming of 2 bases on V and 6 bases on J, plus 5 bases between the germline ends. Reading the germline V gene gives CDR1 SGHAT and CDR2 FQNNGV. This receptor was obtained from a man aged 45 to 65 with active COVID-19. The specimen was peripheral blood. Recombination joined TRBV11-2 with TRBJ2-1, with no D gene named confidently. The DNA sequence follows: TGTGCCAGCAGCTTACCCGGCAATGAGCAGTTCTTC. It codes for CASSLPGNEQFF.